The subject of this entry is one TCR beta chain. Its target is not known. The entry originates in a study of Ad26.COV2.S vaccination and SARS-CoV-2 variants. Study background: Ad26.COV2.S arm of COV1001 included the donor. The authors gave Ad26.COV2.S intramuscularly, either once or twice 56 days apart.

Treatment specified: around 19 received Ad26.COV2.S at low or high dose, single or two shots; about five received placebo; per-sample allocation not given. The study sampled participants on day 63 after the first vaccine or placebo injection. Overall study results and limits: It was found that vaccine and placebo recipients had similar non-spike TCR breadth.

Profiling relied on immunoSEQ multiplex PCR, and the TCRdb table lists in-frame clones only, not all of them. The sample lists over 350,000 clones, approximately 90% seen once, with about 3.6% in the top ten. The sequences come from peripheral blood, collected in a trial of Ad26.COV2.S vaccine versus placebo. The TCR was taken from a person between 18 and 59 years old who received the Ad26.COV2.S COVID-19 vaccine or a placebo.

Here the CDR3 reads CASSLGADEKLFF. In nucleotides, the CDR3 is TGTGCCAGCAGCTTGGGGGCCGATGAAAAACTGTTTTTT. This chain links TRBV5-5 with TRBJ1-4; D unresolved. Trimming pared 0 bases from V and 6 bases from J, leaving 6 bases between. The CDR3 sequence is 13 residues long. Per the germline V gene, CDR1 is SGHKS and CDR2 is YYEKEE (reference sequence). The variable domain in full, with the rest retrieved from reference TRBV5-5 and TRBJ1-4, is DAGVTQSPTHLIKTRGQQVTLRCSPISGHKSVSWYQQVLGQGPQFIFQYYEKEERGRGNFPDRFSARQFPNYSSELNVNALLLGDSALYLCASSLGADEKLFFGSGTQLSVL.